This T cell receptor (beta chain) was profiled in a study of shared clonotypes between healthy human individuals. Profiled with immunoSEQ multiplex PCR; TCRdb holds only in-frame clones, not every one. The repertoire holds 550,000 to 850,000 clones, with around 77% as singletons. CDR3 size: 17 residues. V was trimmed by 0 bases and J by 2 bases, leaving 14 bases between them. Germline CDR1 is SGDLS and CDR2 is YYNGEE. The clonotype comes from a woman in her 30s in good health. The source material was memory CD4+ T cells sorted from blood. Subset reported: CD45RA-negative fraction. The V call is TRBV9, the J call TRBJ2-2; D assignment may be TRBD1 or TRBD2 (5 bases each). CDR3 amino acids: CASSVEVGALNTGELFF. DNA for the CDR3: TGTGCCAGCAGCGTAGAGGTCGGGGCCCTTAACACCGGGGAGCTGTTTTTT.